These 29 T cell receptor beta chains share one sample of origin, sequenced in a study of shared clonotypes between healthy human individuals (TCRdb year 2020). Library preparation employed the immunoSEQ multiplex PCR assay. Imported from immuneACCESS, the table was reduced by TCRdb to in-frame sequences with V and J called. These copies leave out some clones; in studies compared against another copy, an unresolved V gene accounts for under half, and the cause of the remainder is not known. The sample table shows roughly 2.2 million clones, and approximately 90% are seen once. The ten top clones hold around 0.35% of the sample. Sequencing was performed on naive CD4+ T cells from PBMCs. The sample's cell subset or site, from its label and the paper: CD45RA+ positively selected. The receptors come from a man between 18 and 35 years old in good health. Some clones in this sample may be carry-over from other donors' samples.

This chain links TRBV15 with TRBJ2-3; D gene unclear. V lost 1 base, J lost 5 bases, and 7 bases lay in between. The CDR3 spans 13 residues. The germline V gene has CDR1 LNHNV and CDR2 YYDKDF (reference sequence). The CDR3 DNA is TGTGCCACCAGCAGAGCTCGGAAAGATACGCAGTATTTT. It specifies CATSRARKDTQYF.

The count of this clone is one. This sample also contains other DNA sequences that code for the same CDR3. The V call is TRBV6-5, the J call TRBJ2-7, with D unresolved. This CDR3 comprises 12 residues. Germline CDR1 MNHEY, CDR2 SVGAGI. Trimming removed 7 bases at V and 4 bases at J, with 11 bases between. The DNA of the CDR3 is TGTGCCAGCACGGGCCTCAGTTACGAGCAGTACTTC. Translation gives CASTGLSYEQYF.

On this clone itself: This specimen includes other DNA sequences encoding the same CDR3. J is TRBJ1-1 and V is TRBV7-2; weak D call: TRBD1 (6 bases). Germline V gives CDR1 SGHTA, CDR2 FQGNSA. V was pared by 5 bases and J by 0 bases, with 7 bases between. The CDR3 contains 13 residues. CDR3 in DNA: TGTGCCAGCAGCGGACAGTTGAACACTGAAGCTTTCTTT. Encoded protein: CASSGQLNTEAFF.

The chain is built from TRBV28 and TRBJ2-7, with 9 bases lining up with TRBD1. Looked up from germline, CDR1 is MDHEN and CDR2 is SYDVKM. V shed 5 bases, J shed 3 bases, and the junction held 11 bases outside the gene matches. This CDR3 region has 16 residues. The CDR3: CASSRKPGQGGYEQYF. The CDR3 region has the DNA TGTGCCAGCAGTCGAAAGCCGGGACAGGGTGGCTACGAGCAGTACTTC.

V is TRBV27 and J is TRBJ2-7; 10 bases line up with TRBD2. The CDR3 loop spans 15 amino acids. V trimming: 6 bases; J trimming: 7 bases; junction bases outside the gene matches: 12. Germline V gene sequence: CDR1 MNHEY, CDR2 SMNVEV (reference sequence). This CDR3 reads CASRGDSGRPGEQYF. CDR3 DNA: TGTGCCAGCAGGGGTGATAGCGGGAGGCCGGGTGAGCAGTACTTC.

The J gene is TRBJ2-5, the V gene TRBV7-2; 8 nucleotides match TRBD2. The CDR3 is made up of 16 amino acids. The germline CDR1 and CDR2 sequences are SGHTA and FQGNSA. V shed 2 bases, J shed 2 bases, and the junction held 7 bases outside the gene matches. The CDR3 protein is CASSLYGLAGQETQYF. CDR3 DNA: TGTGCCAGCAGCTTATATGGACTAGCAGGACAAGAGACCCAGTACTTC. Supplemented by reference TRBV7-2 and TRBJ2-5, the full variable domain reads GAGVSQSPSNKVTEKGKDVELRCDPISGHTALYWYRQSLGQGLEFLIYFQGNSAPDKSGLPSDRFSAERTGGSVSTLTIQRTQQEDSAVYLCASSLYGLAGQETQYFGPGTRLLVL.

This rearrangement joins TRBV27 to TRBJ2-7; D is undetermined. Trimming left V 3 bases short and J 0 bases short, with 9 bases between. CDR1 and CDR2 (germline): MNHEY, SMNVEV (reference sequence). The CDR3 loop spans 14 amino acids. The DNA for the CDR3 is TGTGCCAGCAGTTTTCAAGGGTTCTCCTACGAGCAGTACTTC. Translation gives CASSFQGFSYEQYF.

CDR3 nucleotide sequence: TGTGCCAGCACCCCAAGGGGGCGAGAGACCCAGTACTTC. Translation: CASTPRGRETQYF. This rearrangement joins TRBV27 to TRBJ2-5, with 7 bases that match TRBD1. Losses at the gene ends were 7 bases for V and 4 bases for J; bases not matched to a gene: 6. Germline V gene lookup returns CDR1 MNHEY and CDR2 SMNVEV (reference sequence). The CDR3 is 13 amino acids.

The J gene is TRBJ1-5, the V gene TRBV28; 8 positions match TRBD1. Germline-derived CDR1 and CDR2 are MDHEN and SYDVKM. The CDR3 consists of 15 residues. Germline trimming cut 3 bases from V and 5 bases from J; bases unmatched to any gene: 6. CDR3 coding DNA: TGTGCCAGCAGTTTCCACCCGGGACAGGATCAGCCCCAGCATTTT. It yields the protein CASSFHPGQDQPQHF.

This clone was seen a single time. This sequence joins TRBV28 and TRBJ2-7; a possible D gene is TRBD1 (5 bases). With 10 bases removed from V and 4 bases from J, the gap between germline ends came to 17 bases. This CDR3 has 13 amino acids. Germline-derived CDR1 and CDR2 are MDHEN and SYDVKM. DNA of the CDR3: TGTGCCACTCTCCGGGCAGGGCCTTACGAGCAGTACTTC. It is translated as CATLRAGPYEQYF. Full variable domain (remainder filled in from reference TRBV28 and TRBJ2-7): DVKVTQSSRYLVKRTGEKVFLECVQDMDHENMFWYRQDPGLGLRLIYFSYDVKMKEKGDIPEGYSVSREKKERFSLILESASTNQTSMYLCATLRAGPYEQYFGPGTRLTVT.

This sequence joins TRBV5-1 and TRBJ1-2, with a tentative D call TRBD1 (6 bases). Germline V gene data show CDR1 as SGHRS and CDR2 as YFSETQ. Trimming removed 4 bases from V and 3 bases from J, with 19 bases in between. The CDR3 spans 16 residues. In DNA, the CDR3 is TGCGCCAGCAGCAACCAGGGCCAGGGGCGCGACTATGGCTACACCTTC. Translated: CASSNQGQGRDYGYTF.

The chain is built from TRBV7-9 and TRBJ1-6; D not certain. The CDR3 consists of 15 residues. V lost 0 bases and J lost 10, with 13 bases in between. Germline CDR1 SEHNR, CDR2 FQNEAQ (reference sequence). The CDR3 spells CASSLALPGSSPLHF. The CDR3 coding sequence is TGTGCCAGCAGCTTAGCCCTTCCGGGGAGCTCACCCCTCCACTTT.

A remark on this clone: At the DNA level, this CDR3 is encoded by other sequences in the same sample as well. The chain uses TRBV7-2 and TRBJ2-7; 9 bases are a match to TRBD1. With 5 bases clipped from V and 2 bases from J, the junction kept 4 bases outside the gene matches. The CDR3 covers 14 residues. Germline V gene sequence: CDR1 SGHTA, CDR2 FQGNSA. This CDR3 reads CASSPGQGTYEQYF. DNA of the CDR3: TGTGCCAGCAGCCCGGGACAGGGCACCTACGAGCAGTACTTC.

The chain joins TRBV2 to TRBJ2-7; D gene ambiguous. Germline assignment: CDR1 SNHLY and CDR2 FYNNEI. V was clipped by 10 bases and J by 2 bases, with 12 bases between them. CDR3 length equals 12 residues. The CDR3 region is CANARVPYEQYF. The CDR3 DNA follows: TGTGCCAACGCCCGGGTCCCCTACGAGCAGTACTTC.

The chain uses TRBV5-1 and TRBJ2-7, with D unclear. Germline V CDR1 and CDR2: SGHRS, YFSETQ. This CDR3 comprises 14 residues. V was pared by 2 bases and J by 1 base, with 10 bases between. CDR3 nucleotide sequence: TGCGCCAGCAGCTTCGCTAGTGCATCCTACGAGCAGTACTTC. It translates to CASSFASASYEQYF.

The chain uses TRBV5-1 and TRBJ1-2, with D uncertain. V was clipped by 1 base and J by 10 bases, with 14 bases between them. Germline V gives CDR1 SGHRS, CDR2 YFSETQ. The CDR3 has 13 amino acids. The CDR3 region is CASSLPASETYTF. The CDR3 DNA reads as TGCGCCAGCAGCTTGCCAGCTAGTGAAACCTACACCTTC.

The chain combines TRBV28 with TRBJ2-5, with TRBD2 matching over 14 bases. CDR1 MDHEN and CDR2 SYDVKM come from the germline V gene. The CDR3 contains 16 residues. Trimming removed 7 bases from V and 5 bases from J; junction bases left unmatched: 9. CDR3 sequence: CASTILGLAGVETQYF. In nucleotides, the CDR3 is TGTGCCAGCACTATCTTGGGACTAGCGGGAGTGGAGACCCAGTACTTC.

This chain joins TRBV29-1 and TRBJ1-2; no firm D call. The germline gives CDR1 SQVTM, CDR2 ANQGSEA. This CDR3 has 13 amino acids. Between the trimmed V and J ends, which lost 7 bases and 4 bases, there was a span of 16 bases. DNA of the CDR3: TGCAGCGCCGGCGGTAGTTTGGCCTATGGCTACACCTTC. Residues: CSAGGSLAYGYTF.

This clone occurred once. The chain combines TRBV6-5 with TRBJ2-3, with D possibly TRBD1 on 5 matching bases. The germline V gene encodes CDR1 MNHEY and CDR2 SVGAGI. CDR3 length: 14 amino acids. Trimming stripped 0 bases from V and 1 base from J, with 5 bases between. The CDR3 spells CASSYSTGTDTQYF. The CDR3 DNA reads as TGTGCCAGCAGTTACTCGACAGGCACAGATACGCAGTATTTT.

The chain carries TRBV5-1 and TRBJ2-1, with D possibly being TRBD1 (6 bases). Germline loops: CDR1 SGHRS, CDR2 YFSETQ. With 1 base removed from V and 5 bases from J, the gap between germline ends came to 13 bases. The CDR3 contains 15 residues. In DNA, the CDR3 is TGCGCCAGCAGCTTGTTAGGGACATCCCACAATGAGCAGTTCTTC. It yields the protein CASSLLGTSHNEQFF.

V usage is TRBV7-4 and J usage is TRBJ1-2; 9 nucleotides agree with TRBD1. CDR3 length: 17 amino acids. Germline CDR1 SGHVT, CDR2 SQSDAQ. J gave up 4 bases and V 0 bases, and 9 bases lay outside the gene matches. The CDR3 sequence is CASSLAGPGQGTYGYTF. The CDR3 region has the DNA TGTGCCAGCAGCTTAGCGGGACCGGGACAGGGAACCTATGGCTACACCTTC.

The chain uses TRBV9 and TRBJ1-1; no clear D gene. This CDR3 is 14 amino acids long. Trimming took 4 bases from V and 4 from J, leaving 14 bases between them. Germline values: CDR1 SGDLS, CDR2 YYNGEE. The CDR3 is CASSNHQGSTEAFF. Written as DNA, the CDR3 is TGTGCCAGCAGCAATCACCAAGGGAGCACTGAAGCTTTCTTT.

Remarks on this clone: Other DNA sequences of this sample code for an identical CDR3. This rearrangement joins TRBV10-3 to TRBJ2-5, with D maybe TRBD2 (5 bases). Germline assignment: CDR1 ENHRY and CDR2 SYGVKD. V lost 0 bases to trimming and J lost 4 bases, with 6 bases between them. The CDR3 is made up of 13 amino acids. The CDR3 here is CAISESAGETQYF. In nucleotides, the CDR3 is TGTGCCATCAGTGAGTCGGCGGGAGAGACCCAGTACTTC.

This chain's CDR3 is CASSLGVSGAGANVLTF. In DNA form, the CDR3 reads TGTGCCAGCAGCTTAGGAGTTTCGGGGGCTGGGGCCAACGTCCTGACTTTC. The rearrangement links TRBV7-2 to TRBJ2-6, with a tentative D call TRBD2 (6 bases). This CDR3 comprises 17 residues. Germline assignment: CDR1 SGHTA and CDR2 FQGNSA. V was cut by 1 base and J by 2 bases, with 12 bases left in between.

For this clone: The same CDR3 arises from other DNA sequences in this sample as well. The chain is built from TRBV7-2 and TRBJ2-3; D unresolved. CDR3 length: 16 amino acids. Germline V gene data show CDR1 as SGHTA and CDR2 as FQGNSA. Trimming took 1 base from V and 0 from J, leaving 11 bases between them. The CDR3 nucleotides are TGTGCCAGCAGCTTAGTAGGGCAGATAAGCACAGATACGCAGTATTTT. It specifies CASSLVGQISTDTQYF.

CDR3 bases: TGTGCCAGCAGCTTTAGGAATCAGCAGTTCTTC. Protein: CASSFRNQQFF. The chain employs TRBV6-1 and TRBJ2-1; D is uncertain. The germline V gene encodes CDR1 MNHNS and CDR2 SASEGT. The CDR3 runs to 11 residues. V lost 6 bases and J 11 bases, leaving 11 bases between the germline ends.

V usage is TRBV19 and J usage is TRBJ1-1, with 11 bases identical to TRBD1. V shed 6 bases and J 6 bases; nucleotides not matched to a gene: 6. The germline V gene encodes CDR1 LNHDA and CDR2 SQIVND (reference sequence). The CDR3 totals 14 residues. This CDR3 reads CASSDPGQGAEAFF. The CDR3, as DNA: TGTGCCAGTAGCGACCCGGGACAGGGGGCTGAAGCTTTCTTT.

The chain has TRBV28 and TRBJ2-3; D is possibly TRBD2 (6 bases). Germline CDR1 and CDR2: MDHEN and SYDVKM. The CDR3 extends over 16 amino acids. V lost 3 bases and J 2 bases, leaving 15 bases between the germline ends. The CDR3 is CASSFSSGQYTDTQYF. The CDR3 nucleotides are TGTGCCAGCAGTTTTAGTAGCGGTCAGTACACAGATACGCAGTATTTT.

This clone was seen a single time. The chain recombines TRBV18 with TRBJ2-7; possible D gene TRBD2, 5 bases. V lost 1 base to trimming and J lost 3 bases, with 10 bases between them. This CDR3 is 14 amino acids long. Germline V gene data show CDR1 as KGHSH and CDR2 as LQKENI. CDR3 sequence reads: CASSPRTQVYEQYF. In nucleotides, the CDR3 is TGTGCCAGCTCACCACGGACTCAAGTCTACGAGCAGTACTTC.